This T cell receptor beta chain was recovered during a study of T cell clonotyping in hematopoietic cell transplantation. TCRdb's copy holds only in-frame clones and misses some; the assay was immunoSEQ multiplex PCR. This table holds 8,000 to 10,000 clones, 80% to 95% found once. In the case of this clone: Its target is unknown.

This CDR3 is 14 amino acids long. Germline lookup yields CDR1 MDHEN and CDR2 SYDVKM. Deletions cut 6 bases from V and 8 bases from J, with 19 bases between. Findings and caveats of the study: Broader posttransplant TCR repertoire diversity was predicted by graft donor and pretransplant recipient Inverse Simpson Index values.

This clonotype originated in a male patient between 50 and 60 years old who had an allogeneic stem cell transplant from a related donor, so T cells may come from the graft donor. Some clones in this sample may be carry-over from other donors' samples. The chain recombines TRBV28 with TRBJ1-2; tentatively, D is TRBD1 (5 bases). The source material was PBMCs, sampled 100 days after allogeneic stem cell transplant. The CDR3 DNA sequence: TGTGCCAGCAGCTCCTCCGGGGGGTCGGGAGGCTACACCTTC. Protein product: CASSSSGGSGGYTF.